Each of the 20 T cell receptor beta chains below was sequenced from the same sample in a study of blood T cell repertoires in COVID-19. The table came from immunoSEQ multiplex PCR; TCRdb's copy has only in-frame clones and leaves some out. Here the sample spans some 150,000 clones, roughly 85% being singletons. Material for sequencing was PBMCs or T cells enriched from blood (not recorded which). The source of these receptors is a woman aged 50 to 65 who had recovered from COVID-19.

The chain employs TRBV9 and TRBJ1-2; D is ambiguous. From germline, CDR1 is SGDLS and CDR2 YYNGEE. Trimming removed 4 bases from V and 4 bases from J, with 8 bases in between. CDR3 size: 12 residues. The CDR3 sequence is CASSPGGYGYTF. The CDR3, as DNA: TGTGCCAGCAGCCCGGGAGGCTATGGCTACACCTTC. Based on the CDR3 plus reference TRBV9 and TRBJ1-2, the full variable domain is DSGVTQTPKHLITATGQRVTLRCSPRSGDLSVYWYQQSLDQGLQFLIQYYNGEERAKGNILERFSAQQFPDLHSELNLSSLELGDSALYFCASSPGGYGYTFGSGTRLTVV.

The chain couples TRBV20-1 to TRBJ2-3, with unresolved D. The CDR3 covers 14 residues. The V and J ends lost 3 bases and 2 bases respectively, with 12 bases between them. The germline CDR1 and CDR2 sequences are DFQATT and SNEGSKA (reference sequence). CDR3 amino acids: CSASLLTSTDTQYF. The CDR3 DNA reads TGCAGTGCTAGTCTTTTGACTTCCACAGATACGCAGTATTTT.

The V call is TRBV5-8, the J call TRBJ1-2, with 11 bases matching TRBD1. The V gene end was trimmed by 4 bases and the J gene end by 7 bases; junction bases not matched to a gene: 6. Germline V gene sequence: CDR1 SGHTS, CDR2 YDEGEE. The CDR3 loop spans 14 amino acids. This CDR3 reads CASSVDRGLRGYTF. As DNA, the CDR3 is TGTGCCAGCAGCGTGGACAGGGGGCTTCGTGGCTACACCTTC.

The genes are TRBV5-8 and TRBJ1-5, with D possibly TRBD1 on 5 matching bases. V was shortened by 1 base and J by 1 base, with 9 bases between the two germline ends. Germline V CDR1 and CDR2: SGHTS, YDEGEE. This CDR3 region has 15 residues. The CDR3 sequence: CASSLQGRSNQPQHF. CDR3 nucleotide sequence: TGTGCCAGCAGCTTGCAGGGAAGGAGCAATCAGCCCCAGCATTTT.

The chain employs TRBV7-3 and TRBJ2-1; 11 bases match TRBD1. The germline CDR1 and CDR2 sequences are SGHTA and FQGTGA. CDR3 length: 14 residues. V was clipped by 4 bases and J by 8 bases; unmatched bases: 4. CDR3 in DNA: TGTGCCAGCAGCTCCGGACAGGGGGCGGATGAGCAGTTCTTC. This codes for CASSSGQGADEQFF. The variable domain in full, with the rest retrieved from reference TRBV7-3 and TRBJ2-1, is GAGVSQTPSNKVTEKGKYVELRCDPISGHTALYWYRQSLGQGPEFLIYFQGTGAADDSGLPNDRFFAVRPEGSVSTLKIQRTERGDSAVYLCASSSGQGADEQFFGPGTRLTVL.

The rearrangement links TRBV5-6 to TRBJ1-2, with 8 nucleotides matching TRBD1. CDR1 and CDR2 (germline): SGHDT, YYEEEE. This CDR3 has 13 amino acids. With V trimmed by 4 bases and J by 8 bases, 7 bases remained unmatched. This CDR3 reads CASSPPGQEGYTF. The CDR3 region has the DNA TGTGCCAGCAGCCCCCCGGGACAGGAGGGCTACACCTTC.

This clone was seen only once. V usage is TRBV7-8 and J usage is TRBJ1-1; D not certain. This CDR3 has 16 amino acids. The germline CDR1 and CDR2 sequences are SGHVS and FQNEAQ. The V end was cut by 0 bases, the J end by 0 bases, with 11 bases between. CDR3 bases: TGTGCCAGCAGCTTAGCCCGGGCGGGCATGAACACTGAAGCTTTCTTT. Translation: CASSLARAGMNTEAFF.

The chain carries TRBV5-1 and TRBJ2-7; 8 nucleotides agree with TRBD1. The V gene's germline CDR1 is SGHRS and CDR2 YFSETQ. The junction had 6 bases not matched to a gene; V was cut back by 4 bases and J by 6 bases. This CDR3 is built from 13 residues. As DNA, the CDR3 is TGCGCCAGCAGCCGAGGTGGACAGGGCGAGCAGTACTTC. This sequence encodes CASSRGGQGEQYF.

V and J are TRBV19 and TRBJ2-7; 7 bases line up with TRBD2. The CDR3 is 12 residues long. CDR1 and CDR2 from the germline V gene are LNHDA and SQIVND (reference sequence). V was clipped by 10 bases and J by 3 bases; unmatched bases: 6. In nucleotides, the CDR3 is TGTGCCACTCGGACTAGTGGCTACGAGCAGTACTTC. It encodes CATRTSGYEQYF.

Only one count was recorded for this clone. This chain connects TRBV7-3 to TRBJ2-3; D perhaps matches TRBD1 (5 bases). The CDR3 contains 15 residues. Germline CDR1 is SGHTA and CDR2 is FQGTGA. V lost 5 bases, J lost 1 base, and 13 bases lay in between. The CDR3 region has the DNA TGTGCCAGCAGCAACCAGGGAAATGGCACAGATACGCAGTATTTT. Amino acids: CASSNQGNGTDTQYF.

This chain joins TRBV27 and TRBJ2-7, with a possible D match to TRBD1 (5 bases). This CDR3 is built from 15 residues. V was shortened by 5 bases and J by 2 bases, with 16 bases between the two germline ends. Germline V gives CDR1 MNHEY, CDR2 SMNVEV (reference sequence). The CDR3 bases are TGTGCCAGCAGTCAAGCAGGGAAATCGACCTACGAGCAGTACTTC. This gives the protein CASSQAGKSTYEQYF.

The DNA for the CDR3 is TGCGCCAGCAGCCAAGATTCGGGACACGACAATCAGCCCCAGCATTTT. Encoded protein: CASSQDSGHDNQPQHF. The chain uses TRBV4-1 and TRBJ1-5; D is perhaps TRBD1 (6 bases). The V gene lost 0 bases and the J gene lost 3 bases, with 12 bases spanning the gap. The CDR3 spans 16 residues. Per germline, CDR1 MGHRA and CDR2 YSYEKL.

This chain's CDR3 is CASSQDWRREAFF. DNA of the CDR3: TGTGCCAGCAGCCAAGATTGGAGGCGAGAAGCTTTCTTT. The gene calls are TRBV14 and TRBJ1-1; D unclear. Germline V CDR1 and CDR2: SGHDN, FVKESK. The CDR3 runs to 13 residues. The V end lost 0 bases, the J end lost 8 bases, and 10 bases lay between the germline ends.

V is TRBV12-5 and J is TRBJ1-1; 7 nucleotides agree with TRBD1. This CDR3 has 14 amino acids. Trimming removed 4 bases from V and 5 bases from J; junction bases left unmatched: 7. The V gene's germline CDR1 is LGHNT and CDR2 FRNRAP. The CDR3 here is CASGWVTGRTEAFF. The CDR3 bases are TGTGCTAGTGGTTGGGTGACAGGGAGGACTGAAGCTTTCTTT.

The chain employs TRBV3-1 (or the pseudogene TRBV3-2) and TRBJ1-1; TRBD1 matches at 8 bases. The CDR3 covers 16 residues. The junction had 11 bases not matched to a gene; V was cut back by 1 base and J by 7 bases. Germline CDR1 is LGHDT and CDR2 is YNNKEL (reference sequence). CDR3 protein: CASSQGTPGQAFEAFF. The DNA for the CDR3 is TGTGCCAGCAGCCAAGGGACACCGGGACAGGCTTTTGAAGCTTTCTTT.

As DNA, the CDR3 is TGTGCCAGCAGTTTAGTTCGTTTCACTGAAGCTTTCTTT. Its translation: CASSLVRFTEAFF. The genes are TRBV27 and TRBJ1-1, with D uncertain. The CDR3 contains 13 residues. V lost 2 bases to trimming and J lost 4 bases, with 8 bases between them. Germline assignment: CDR1 MNHEY and CDR2 SMNVEV (reference sequence).

This clone came up once. The rearrangement uses TRBV12-5 and TRBJ2-2; TRBD1 aligns across 7 bases. With 2 bases clipped from V and 1 base from J, the junction kept 13 bases outside the gene matches. Germline V CDR1 and CDR2: LGHNT, FRNRAP. CDR3 length equals 19 residues. CDR3 sequence: CASGLRDGRGLKNTGELFF. The CDR3 DNA reads as TGTGCTAGTGGTTTGAGGGACGGAAGGGGGCTGAAGAACACCGGGGAGCTGTTTTTT.

This clone was observed a single time. The chain joins TRBV9 to TRBJ2-2; D remains ambiguous. Trimming removed 4 bases at V and 0 bases at J, with 16 bases between. The germline CDR1 and CDR2 sequences are SGDLS and YYNGEE. The CDR3 contains 17 residues. The CDR3 protein is CASSPLLAVANTGELFF. The CDR3 bases are TGTGCCAGCAGCCCGCTCTTAGCTGTCGCGAACACCGGGGAGCTGTTTTTT.

The V and J genes are TRBV7-6 and TRBJ2-1, with 11 bases identical to TRBD2. Trimming at V came to 5 bases and at J to 2 bases, leaving 8 bases not matched to a gene. Per the germline V gene, CDR1 is SGHVS and CDR2 is FNYEAQ. The CDR3 spans 17 residues. The CDR3 DNA reads as TGTGCCAGCAGCCAAGAATTAGCGGGGGGGCCCTACAATGAGCAGTTCTTC. This translates into CASSQELAGGPYNEQFF.

The chain combines TRBV5-1 with TRBJ1-1, with D possibly matching TRBD1 (6 bases). This CDR3 contains 12 residues. V dropped 0 bases and J dropped 8 bases, with 8 bases sitting between them. Per germline, CDR1 SGHRS and CDR2 YFSETQ. CDR3 nucleotide sequence: TGCGCCAGCAGCTTGGTAACAGGGGAAGCTTTCTTT. Encoded protein: CASSLVTGEAFF.